One sample yielded the 31 T cell receptor beta chains listed below, sequenced in a study of cytomegalovirus exposure and HLA in healthy donors. With 60 Vbeta and 13 Jbeta primers, the PCR was carried out. Assay: immunoSEQ multiplex PCR; the TCRdb copy retains only in-frame clones and omits some. The profile shows roughly 190,000 clones, 75% to 80% of them singletons. What was sequenced was PBMCs. These receptors originate from a woman in her twenties or thirties in good health and CMV-seropositive.

V is TRBV21-1 and J is TRBJ1-5; the table gives TRBD1 as D, unverified against the DNA. TRBV21-1 is given as a pseudogene. CDR3 length: 18 amino acids. Here the CDR3 reads CASYAGGGAFSSNQPQHF. The CDR3 DNA reads as TGTGCCAGCTACGCAGGGGGCGGGGCCTTTAGTAGCAATCAGCCCCAGCATTTT.

The rearrangement joins TRBV4-2 to TRBJ2-2; TRBD2 matches 10 bases. Per the germline V gene, CDR1 is LGHNA and CDR2 is YNFKEQ. CDR3 size: 17 residues. J was trimmed by 6 bases and V by 2 bases; bases with no gene match: 9. CDR3 region: CASSQPHTSGKAGELFF. The CDR3 coding sequence is TGTGCCAGCAGCCAACCTCACACTAGCGGGAAAGCCGGGGAGCTGTTTTTT.

V usage is TRBV11-3 and J usage is TRBJ2-7, with a possible D match to TRBD2 (6 bases). The V end was cut by 6 bases, the J end by 3 bases, with 15 bases between. Germline lookup yields CDR1 SGHNT and CDR2 YENEEA. The CDR3 has 14 amino acids. The CDR3 DNA reads TGTGCCAGCAGTAGCGGAGGGTCCGTCTACGAGCAGTACTTC. It yields the protein CASSSGGSVYEQYF.

The chain carries TRBV4-1 and TRBJ2-3; D not certain. Germline V gene sequence: CDR1 MGHRA, CDR2 YSYEKL. V was trimmed by 1 base and J by 2 bases, leaving 4 bases between them. This CDR3 has 13 amino acids. In DNA, the CDR3 is TGCGCCAGCAGCCAAGGACTCACAGATACGCAGTATTTT. Its protein product is CASSQGLTDTQYF.

There are a few counts of this clone. The chain recombines TRBV13 with TRBJ2-3; TRBD2 is a possible D gene (7 bases). CDR3 length: 18 residues. CDR1 is PRHDT and CDR2 is FYEKMQ in the germline V gene (reference sequence). With 2 bases removed from V and 2 bases from J, the gap between germline ends came to 20 bases. This CDR3 reads CASSLRAAGSGATDTQYF. CDR3 nucleotide sequence: TGTGCCAGCAGCTTAAGGGCAGCGGGGTCGGGGGCCACAGATACGCAGTATTTT.

This clone occurred a few times. V usage is TRBV7-2 and J usage is TRBJ1-5, with 9 bases fitting TRBD1. The germline V gene has CDR1 SGHTA and CDR2 FQGNSA. J gave up 1 base and V 8 bases, and 15 bases lay outside the gene matches. The CDR3 has 18 amino acids. This chain's CDR3 is CASATSQGAAFSNQPQHF. The CDR3 nucleotides read TGTGCCAGCGCGACTTCACAGGGGGCCGCTTTCAGCAATCAGCCCCAGCATTTT.

This chain uses TRBV7-6 with TRBJ2-5; 9 bases are a match to TRBD2. CDR1 is SGHVS and CDR2 is FNYEAQ in the germline V gene. The ends lost 4 bases at V and 5 bases at J; junction bases unmatched: 17. The CDR3 spans 18 residues. CDR3 sequence (DNA): TGTGCCAGCAGCTACTTCGGGCGGGGGGGACGGTCCGGGGAGACCCAGTACTTC. It codes for CASSYFGRGGRSGETQYF.

The chain employs TRBV10-3 and TRBJ1-5; no clear D. This CDR3 spans 13 amino acids. The ends were cut back, 11 bases at V and 1 base at J, with 12 bases in the middle. Germline-derived CDR1 and CDR2 are ENHRY and SYGVKD. CDR3 DNA: TGTGCCCCCCGCAGGAAAAGCAATCAGCCCCAGCATTTT. Its protein is CAPRRKSNQPQHF.

A word on this clone: At one end the junction does not follow the germline gene, possibly because of a read error. Other nucleotide sequences in the sample specify the same CDR3. V and J are TRBV4-2 and TRBJ1-2; TRBD1 matches at 7 bases. The CDR3 totals 15 residues. Germline V gene sequence: CDR1 LGHNA, CDR2 YNFKEQ. The CDR3 DNA follows: TGTGCCAGTAGCCAAGATCGCAGGGGGTCCCCTGGCTACACCTTC. Amino acid sequence: CASSQDRRGSPGYTF.

V gene TRBV30 combines with J gene TRBJ1-5; D call uncertain. Per germline, CDR1 GTSNPN and CDR2 SVGIG (reference sequence). Trimming removed 2 bases at V and 2 bases at J, with 7 bases between. This CDR3 comprises 13 residues. This chain's CDR3 is CAWSRQGNQPQHF. CDR3 DNA sequence: TGTGCCTGGAGTCGGCAGGGCAATCAGCCCCAGCATTTT.

The table lists this clone with a count of one. The chain has TRBV7-3 and TRBJ2-2, with D tentatively TRBD2 (5 bases). Trimming shortened V by 1 base and J by 1 base, and 13 bases separated the two germline ends. The CDR3 totals 17 residues. Germline-derived CDR1 and CDR2 are SGHTA and FQGTGA. The CDR3 loop is CASSLNRFGVNTGELFF. The CDR3 nucleotides read TGTGCCAGCAGCTTAAATCGATTCGGGGTGAACACCGGGGAGCTGTTTTTT.

The chain carries TRBV27 and TRBJ1-1, with D perhaps matching TRBD1 (6 bases). The CDR3 contains 13 residues. Germline-derived CDR1 and CDR2 are MNHEY and SMNVEV (reference sequence). Trimming shortened V by 0 bases and J by 4 bases, and 6 bases separated the two germline ends. In nucleotides, the CDR3 is TGTGCCAGCAGTTTATCAGGGGGCACTGAAGCTTTCTTT. Translating it yields CASSLSGGTEAFF.

J is TRBJ1-1 and V is TRBV11-1; D ambiguous. Trimming removed 3 bases at V and 4 bases at J, with 12 bases between. This CDR3 spans 14 amino acids. Germline V gene sequence: CDR1 SGHAT, CDR2 FQDESV (reference sequence). CDR3 nucleotide sequence: TGTGCCAGCAGCTTGACGGGTATGGGCACTGAAGCTTTCTTT. Protein product: CASSLTGMGTEAFF.

This chain links TRBV27 with TRBJ2-7; the D gene is possibly TRBD2 (5 bases). Trimming shortened V by 4 bases and J by 7 bases, and 11 bases separated the two germline ends. This CDR3 has 12 amino acids. Germline CDR1 is MNHEY and CDR2 is SMNVEV (reference sequence). The CDR3 sequence is CASSSSSGEQYF. The CDR3 DNA follows: TGTGCCAGCAGTTCTAGTTCGGGAGAGCAGTACTTC.

The J gene is TRBJ2-1, the V gene TRBV9; tentative D call: TRBD1 (6 bases). Trimming pared 4 bases from V and 6 bases from J, leaving 17 bases between. CDR1 is SGDLS and CDR2 is YYNGEE in the germline V gene. This CDR3 has 15 amino acids. CDR3 DNA sequence: TGTGCCAGCAGCACAGGGCCCAGAAGGGGCAATGAGCAGTTCTTC. Encoded protein: CASSTGPRRGNEQFF. Complete variable domain (other parts from reference TRBV9 and TRBJ2-1): DSGVTQTPKHLITATGQRVTLRCSPRSGDLSVYWYQQSLDQGLQFLIQYYNGEERAKGNILERFSAQQFPDLHSELNLSSLELGDSALYFCASSTGPRRGNEQFFGPGTRLTVL.

There are a few counts of this clone. The chain recombines TRBV5-5 with TRBJ2-2, with a weak D call TRBD1 (5 bases). The V end was cut by 4 bases, the J end by 3 bases, with 19 bases between. The CDR3 totals 17 residues. The germline V gene has CDR1 SGHKS and CDR2 YYEKEE (reference sequence). CDR3 sequence (DNA): TGTGCCAGCAGCCCCGGCGAAGTGGGGCTACACACCGGGGAGCTGTTTTTT. The encoded protein is CASSPGEVGLHTGELFF.

This clone was counted a few times. This sequence joins TRBV5-5 and TRBJ2-5, with 11 positions matching TRBD2. Looked up from germline, CDR1 is SGHKS and CDR2 is YYEKEE (reference sequence). V was pared by 0 bases and J by 2 bases, with 6 bases of the junction left unmatched. This CDR3 has 17 amino acids. CDR3 sequence (DNA): TGTGCCAGCAGCTTGGCCATGGGACTAGCGGCGCAAGAGACCCAGTACTTC. Translation gives CASSLAMGLAAQETQYF.

The chain combines TRBV6-1 with TRBJ2-7; D may be TRBD1 (5 bases). With 3 bases removed from V and 9 bases from J, the gap between germline ends came to 18 bases. The CDR3 length is 14 residues. In germline, CDR1 is MNHNS, CDR2 SASEGT. For the CDR3, the DNA is TGTGCCAGCAGTGAGGCCCCGCAGGGTTCCGGGCAGTACTTC. Its protein is CASSEAPQGSGQYF.

V gene TRBV12-2 combines with J gene TRBJ2-2; TRBD1, the table's D call, was not compared with the DNA. TRBV12-2 corresponds to a pseudogene. The CDR3 loop spans 14 amino acids. The CDR3 loop is CASRSGQILGELFF. The CDR3 DNA follows: TGTGCAAGTCGCTCGGGACAGATACTCGGGGAGCTGTTTTTT.

The table lists this clone with a few counts. V and J are TRBV7-8 and TRBJ1-4; D is uncertain. The germline V gene has CDR1 SGHVS and CDR2 FQNEAQ. This CDR3 has 16 amino acids. The V gene lost 5 bases and the J gene lost 0 bases, with 13 bases spanning the gap. CDR3 loop: CASSPEFKPTNEKLFF. The CDR3 nucleotides read TGTGCCAGCAGCCCTGAATTTAAGCCAACTAATGAAAAACTGTTTTTT.

This clone has only one observation. The V and J genes are TRBV11-2 and TRBJ2-3; TRBD1 might be the D (6 bases). CDR1 is SGHAT, CDR2 FQNNGV, per germline. CDR3 length: 16 residues. Trimming stripped 0 bases from V and 8 bases from J, with 18 bases between. This chain's CDR3 is CASSLEGAGFSATQYF. CDR3 coding DNA: TGTGCCAGCAGCTTAGAGGGGGCCGGCTTCAGCGCTACGCAGTATTTT.

The J gene is TRBJ2-4, the V gene TRBV28; TRBD1 aligns across 7 bases. CDR3 size: 17 residues. In germline, CDR1 is MDHEN, CDR2 SYDVKM. V shed 5 bases, J shed 1 base, and the junction held 11 bases outside the gene matches. CDR3 in amino acids: CASSGPQGLGAKNIQYF. CDR3 in DNA: TGTGCCAGCAGTGGACCACAGGGGCTGGGGGCCAAAAACATTCAGTACTTC.

The rearrangement uses TRBV7-3 and TRBJ2-3; tentative D call: TRBD1 (6 bases). The CDR3 has 14 residues. Germline assignment: CDR1 SGHTA and CDR2 FQGTGA. V lost 5 bases and J 2 bases, leaving 11 bases between the germline ends. In DNA form, the CDR3 reads TGTGCCAGCAGCACCAACAGGGCCACAGATACGCAGTATTTT. The encoded protein is CASSTNRATDTQYF.

The genes are TRBV28 and TRBJ2-1; the match to TRBD1 covers 8 bases. V lost 8 bases to trimming and J lost 11 bases; unmatched junction nucleotides: 8. Germline CDR1 MDHEN, CDR2 SYDVKM. The CDR3 runs 12 residues. The CDR3 loop reads CASWDRQSQQFF. The CDR3, as DNA: TGTGCCAGCTGGGACAGGCAATCCCAGCAGTTCTTC.

The V gene is TRBV6-5, the J gene TRBJ1-2, with D possibly matching TRBD1 (5 bases). The germline gives CDR1 MNHEY, CDR2 SVGAGI. The CDR3 has 12 residues. V lost 4 bases and J 6 bases, leaving 9 bases between the germline ends. The CDR3 region has the DNA TGTGCCAGCAGTTTAGACAGAAATGGCTACACCTTC. Translated, it gives CASSLDRNGYTF.

About this clone: This sample includes further DNA sequences coding for the same CDR3. The chain uses TRBV5-1 and TRBJ1-1; no clear D gene. CDR3 length: 12 residues. Germline CDR1 reads SGHRS; CDR2 reads YFSETQ. V was trimmed by 5 bases and J by 1 base, leaving 6 bases between them. The CDR3: CASSRGNTEAFF. The CDR3 DNA sequence: TGCGCCAGCAGTCGGGGGAACACTGAAGCTTTCTTT.

The chain is built from TRBV4-3 and TRBJ1-3; D is unclear. CDR1 is LGHNA and CDR2 is YSLEER in the germline V gene. V gave up 0 bases and J gave up 4 bases, with 16 bases separating them. The length of the CDR3 is 17 residues. The CDR3 region is CASSQDTTTTRGNTIYF. DNA for the CDR3: TGCGCCAGCAGCCAAGATACGACCACCACGCGGGGAAACACCATATATTTT.

This clone has just a few counts. This chain connects TRBV5-1 to TRBJ2-1; TRBD2 aligns across 9 bases. The V gene's germline CDR1 is SGHRS and CDR2 YFSETQ. The CDR3 runs 17 residues. The V and J ends lost 2 bases and 6 bases, in that order; junction bases with no gene match: 12. DNA of the CDR3: TGCGCCAGCAGCTTTCTAGCGGGGAGGTGGAGGGGCAATGAGCAGTTCTTC. It encodes CASSFLAGRWRGNEQFF.

The gene calls are TRBV5-4 and TRBJ1-5, with 11 nucleotides matching TRBD1. V lost 4 bases to trimming and J lost 0 bases; unmatched junction nucleotides: 3. The germline V gene encodes CDR1 SGHNT and CDR2 YYREEE (reference sequence). This CDR3 is 16 amino acids long. The CDR3 loop is CASSGGQGGSNQPQHF. The CDR3 DNA sequence: TGTGCCAGCAGCGGGGGACAGGGGGGTAGCAATCAGCCCCAGCATTTT.

The chain carries TRBV6-1 and TRBJ1-4; D remains ambiguous. The CDR3 has 14 residues. Germline-derived CDR1 and CDR2 are MNHNS and SASEGT. Trimming cost V 11 bases and J 5 bases, with 18 bases left between them. CDR3 nucleotide sequence: TGTGCCTTTTCCTCGGGGTTGCCCAATGAAAAACTGTTTTTT. It translates to CAFSSGLPNEKLFF.

This clone was counted between two and nine times. The V and J genes are TRBV19 and TRBJ2-7; TRBD2 matches at 7 bases. Germline V lookup: CDR1 LNHDA, CDR2 SQIVND (reference sequence). V lost 4 bases to trimming and J lost 1 base; unmatched junction nucleotides: 4. There are 14 residues in the CDR3. The CDR3 nucleotides are TGTGCCAGTAGTAGCACCGGGGGGTCCTACGAGCAGTACTTC. Its protein product is CASSSTGGSYEQYF.